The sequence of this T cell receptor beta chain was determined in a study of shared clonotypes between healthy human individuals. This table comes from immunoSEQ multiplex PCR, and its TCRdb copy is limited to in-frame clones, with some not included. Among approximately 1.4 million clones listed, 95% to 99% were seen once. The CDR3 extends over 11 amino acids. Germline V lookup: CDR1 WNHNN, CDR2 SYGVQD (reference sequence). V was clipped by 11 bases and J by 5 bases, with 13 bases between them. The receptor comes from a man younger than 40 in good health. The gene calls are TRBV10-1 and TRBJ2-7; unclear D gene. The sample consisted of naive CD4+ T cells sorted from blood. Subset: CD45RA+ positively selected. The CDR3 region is CAHTPSHEQYF. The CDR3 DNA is TGCGCCCACACCCCGAGCCACGAGCAGTACTTC.